This passage covers 5 T cell receptor beta chains from one sample sequenced in a study of T-cell reconstitution after alpha-beta-depleted transplantation in children. Preparing the TCRbeta library involved the use of unique molecular identifiers. One entry per CDR3 protein, called by TCRdb with MiXCR from the PCR reads. The data hold around 250,000 distinct CDR3 sequences, with about 26% observed a single time. The source was PBMCs, collected before TCRalphabeta/CD19-depleted stem cell transplant. The receptor source for this set is a girl aged 2-10 years with Fanconi anemia, due to receive a stem cell transplant.

The chain links TRBV29-1 to TRBJ2-5; TRBD2 might be the D (5 bases). The V end was cut by 7 bases, the J end by 3 bases, with 15 bases between. The CDR3 is 13 residues long. Germline V CDR1 and CDR2: SQVTM, ANQGSEA. The CDR3 DNA sequence: TGCAGCGCACGTCGACGGGGAGAAGAGACCCAGTACTTC. This sequence encodes CSARRRGEETQYF.

V usage is TRBV20-1 and J usage is TRBJ2-2; D is unclear. V was cut by 3 bases and J by 6 bases, with 11 bases left in between. CDR1 and CDR2 from the germline V gene are DFQATT and SNEGSKA (reference sequence). This CDR3 contains 13 residues. The CDR3 region is CSARKDPAGELFF. CDR3 DNA: TGCAGTGCTAGGAAAGACCCAGCCGGGGAGCTGTTTTTT.

This sequence joins TRBV13 and TRBJ2-3; 8 bases agree with TRBD2. J lost 2 bases, V lost 5 bases, and 21 bases had no gene match. The germline V gene encodes CDR1 PRHDT and CDR2 FYEKMQ (reference sequence). CDR3 length: 20 residues. The chain's CDR3 is CASSRLPFRGGHTHTDTQYF. CDR3 bases: TGTGCCAGCAGCCGTCTTCCATTCCGGGGGGGCCACACACACACAGATACGCAGTATTTT.

This clonotype was seen ten or more times. The V gene is TRBV12-3 or TRBV12-4, the J gene TRBJ2-7, with a weak D call TRBD2 (6 bases). Trimming removed 0 bases at V and 3 bases at J, with 9 bases between. The CDR3 consists of 14 residues. CDR3 coding DNA: TGTGCCAGCAGTTTAGCGGAGGGGTTCTACGAGCAGTACTTC. Residues: CASSLAEGFYEQYF.

The chain is built from TRBV28 and TRBJ2-3; 12 bases match TRBD2. From germline, CDR1 is MDHEN and CDR2 SYDVKM. The CDR3 is 15 residues long. With V trimmed by 6 bases and J by 10 bases, 11 bases remained unmatched. The CDR3 spells CASSSLAGGPRAQYF. For the CDR3, the DNA is TGTGCCAGCAGCAGTCTAGCGGGGGGGCCCCGCGCGCAGTATTTT.